This T cell receptor beta chain was recorded in a study of blood T cell repertoires in COVID-19. Study in general: COVID-19 samples collected from the United States, Italy and Spain covered acute and convalescent phases. PBMCs, B-cell-depleted T cells, or T cells provided the cDNA or gDNA that made up the material.

Germline V lookup: CDR1 MNHEY, CDR2 SVGEGT. V lost 6 bases to trimming and J lost 7 bases, with 10 bases between them. The CDR3 totals 11 residues. Methods used by the authors: Amplification with reference gene primers provided the estimates of nucleated cell counts. Sequencing was performed with immunoSEQ multiplex PCR; in TCRdb, only in-frame clones are kept and a portion is missing. V and J calls and clone size follow that table, whereas D and trimming were derived from the DNA. Of over 45,000 clones listed, approximately 91% are singletons. V gene TRBV6-2 or TRBV6-3 combines with J gene TRBJ2-7, with unresolved D. Sequencing was performed on peripheral blood. The sequence derives from a man between 45 and 60 years old with acute or convalescent COVID-19. Here the CDR3 reads CASSSGLEQYF. CDR3 in DNA: TGTGCCAGCAGCTCCGGGTTGGAGCAGTACTTC.